This T cell receptor beta chain was retrieved from a study of metastatic and nonmetastatic thyroid tumors. For the study at large: The study looked at repertoires side by side in blood and in tumor or nodule tissue from malignant and benign thyroid patients.

All patients reached thyroid surgery having received no treatment beforehand. J was trimmed by 4 bases and V by 5 bases; bases with no gene match: 9. This CDR3 spans 16 amino acids. The V gene's germline CDR1 is MNHEY and CDR2 SVGEGT. As concerns this clone: The antigen is not known.

As processed by the authors: Building a distant-metastasis classifier for papillary thyroid cancer drew on CDR3 differences across clinicopathological groups. TCRdb re-clonotyped the PCR reads through MiXCR. Clone size and V and J calls follow TCRdb, not the original study. The data hold almost 85,000 clones, with about 12% observed a single time. Study-wide results and caveats: A significant increase in TCR beta diversity was reportedly seen in malignant thyroid tumors relative to benign nodules, in blood and tumor.

The sample consisted of tumor tissue. This TCR derives from a female donor with papillary thyroid cancer or a benign thyroid nodule (not recorded which). Some clones in this sample may be carry-over from other donors' samples. This sequence joins TRBV6-2 or TRBV6-3 and TRBJ1-3; the match to TRBD1 covers 9 bases. For the CDR3, the DNA is TGTGCCAGCAGTCACACAGGGGGCGCGGGGGGAAACACCATATATTTT. Residues: CASSHTGGAGGNTIYF.